This TCR beta chain was recorded in a study of T-cell reconstitution after alpha-beta-depleted transplantation in children. During its preparation, the TCRbeta library received unique molecular identifiers. One entry per CDR3 protein, called by TCRdb with MiXCR from the PCR reads. The data contain approximately 300,000 distinct CDR3 sequences, about 9.5% of them singletons. At least ten counts were recorded for this clonotype. The V gene's germline CDR1 is MDHEN and CDR2 SYDVKM. The V segment lost 7 bases and the J segment 5 bases; nucleotides outside the gene matches: 13. The CDR3 extends over 16 amino acids.

The receptor was isolated from a boy in the first two years of life with acute myeloid leukemia, due to receive a stem cell transplant. The chain employs TRBV28 and TRBJ1-1, with 10 nucleotides matching TRBD1. The sequencing used PBMCs, collected before TCRalphabeta/CD19-depleted stem cell transplant. The CDR3 region is CASTLDRGNLRTEAFF. CDR3 DNA sequence: TGTGCCAGCACCCTGGACAGGGGGAATTTGAGAACTGAAGCTTTCTTT.